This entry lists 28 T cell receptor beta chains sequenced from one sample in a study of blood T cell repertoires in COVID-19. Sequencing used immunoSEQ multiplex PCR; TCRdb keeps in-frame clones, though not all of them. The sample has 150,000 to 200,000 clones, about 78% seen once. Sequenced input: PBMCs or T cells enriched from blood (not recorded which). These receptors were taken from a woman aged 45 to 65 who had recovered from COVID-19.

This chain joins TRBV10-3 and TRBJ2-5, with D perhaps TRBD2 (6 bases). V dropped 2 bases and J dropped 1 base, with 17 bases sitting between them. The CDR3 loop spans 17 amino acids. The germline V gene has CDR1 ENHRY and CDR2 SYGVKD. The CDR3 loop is CAISERGYGGPQETQYF. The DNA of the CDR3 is TGTGCCATCAGTGAGCGAGGTTATGGAGGGCCCCAAGAGACCCAGTACTTC.

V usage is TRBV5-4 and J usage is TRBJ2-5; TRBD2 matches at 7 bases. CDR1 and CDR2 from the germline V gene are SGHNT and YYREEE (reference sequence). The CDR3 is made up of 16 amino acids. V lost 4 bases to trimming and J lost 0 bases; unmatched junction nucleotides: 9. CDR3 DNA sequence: TGTGCCAGCAGCCTCCGGGTACTAGCGAACCAAGAGACCCAGTACTTC. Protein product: CASSLRVLANQETQYF.

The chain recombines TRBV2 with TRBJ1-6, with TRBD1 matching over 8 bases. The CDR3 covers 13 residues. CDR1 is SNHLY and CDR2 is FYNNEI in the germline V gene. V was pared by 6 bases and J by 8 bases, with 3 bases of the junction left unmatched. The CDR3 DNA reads TGTGCCAGCAGGACAGGGGAATATTCACCCCTCCACTTT. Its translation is CASRTGEYSPLHF.

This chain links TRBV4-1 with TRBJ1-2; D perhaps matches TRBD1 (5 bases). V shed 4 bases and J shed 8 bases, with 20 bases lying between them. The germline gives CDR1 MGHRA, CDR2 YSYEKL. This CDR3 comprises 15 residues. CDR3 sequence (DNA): TGCGCCAGCAGCCCAACAGGAGCCAAGGGAAAGGGCTACACCTTC. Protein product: CASSPTGAKGKGYTF.

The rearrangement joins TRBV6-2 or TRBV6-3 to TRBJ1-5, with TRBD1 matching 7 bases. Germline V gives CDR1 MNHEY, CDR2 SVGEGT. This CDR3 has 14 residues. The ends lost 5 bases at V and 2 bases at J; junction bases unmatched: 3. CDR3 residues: CASSDGQGNQPQHF. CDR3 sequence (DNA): TGTGCCAGCAGTGACGGACAGGGCAATCAGCCCCAGCATTTT.

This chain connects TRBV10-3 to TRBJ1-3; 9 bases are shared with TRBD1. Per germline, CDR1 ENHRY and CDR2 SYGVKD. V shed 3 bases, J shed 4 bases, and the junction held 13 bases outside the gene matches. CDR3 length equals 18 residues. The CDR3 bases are TGTGCCATCAGTGAAAAGGGACAGGGAAGTGATTCGGGAAACACCATATATTTT. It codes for CAISEKGQGSDSGNTIYF.

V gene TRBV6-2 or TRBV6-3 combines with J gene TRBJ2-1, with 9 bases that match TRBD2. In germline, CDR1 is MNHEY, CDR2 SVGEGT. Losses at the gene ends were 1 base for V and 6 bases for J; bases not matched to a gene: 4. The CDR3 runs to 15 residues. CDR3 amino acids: CASSYLSGRTNEQFF. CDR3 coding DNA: TGTGCCAGCAGTTACTTGAGCGGGAGGACCAATGAGCAGTTCTTC.

The CDR3 sequence is CASSYPQGRGYTF. The CDR3 region has the DNA TGTGCCAGCAGTTACCCTCAGGGCAGGGGCTACACCTTC. The chain combines TRBV6-5 with TRBJ1-2; D is perhaps TRBD1 (5 bases). The V gene lost 2 bases and the J gene lost 8 bases, with 12 bases spanning the gap. Germline V lookup: CDR1 MNHEY, CDR2 SVGAGI. The CDR3 extends over 13 amino acids.

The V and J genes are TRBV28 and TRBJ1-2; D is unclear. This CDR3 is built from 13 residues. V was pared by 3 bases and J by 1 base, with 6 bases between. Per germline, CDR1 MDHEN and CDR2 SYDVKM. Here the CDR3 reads CASSFGHNYGYTF. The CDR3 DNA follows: TGTGCCAGCAGTTTTGGGCATAACTATGGCTACACCTTC.

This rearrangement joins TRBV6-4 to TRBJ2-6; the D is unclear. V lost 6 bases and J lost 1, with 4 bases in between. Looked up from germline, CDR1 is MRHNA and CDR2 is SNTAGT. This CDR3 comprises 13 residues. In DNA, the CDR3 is TGTGCCAGCAGAGCTTCTGGGGCCAACGTCCTGACTTTC. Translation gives CASRASGANVLTF.

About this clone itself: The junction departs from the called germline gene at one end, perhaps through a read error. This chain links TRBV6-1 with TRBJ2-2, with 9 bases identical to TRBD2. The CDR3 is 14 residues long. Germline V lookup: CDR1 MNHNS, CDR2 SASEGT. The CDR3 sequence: CASSKAGGTGELFF. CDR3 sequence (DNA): TGTGCCAGCAGTAAAGCGGGAGGTACCGGGGAGCTGTTTTTT.

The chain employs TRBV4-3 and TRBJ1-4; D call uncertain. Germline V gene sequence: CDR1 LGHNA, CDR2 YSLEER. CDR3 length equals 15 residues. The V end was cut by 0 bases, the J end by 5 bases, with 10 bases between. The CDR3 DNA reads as TGCGCCAGCAGCCAAGATCTAGCTGGGAATGAAAAACTGTTTTTT. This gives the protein CASSQDLAGNEKLFF.

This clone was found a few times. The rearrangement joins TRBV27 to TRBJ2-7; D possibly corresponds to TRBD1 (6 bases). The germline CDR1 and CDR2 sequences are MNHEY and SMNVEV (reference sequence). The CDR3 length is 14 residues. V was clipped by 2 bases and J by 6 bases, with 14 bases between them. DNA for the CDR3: TGTGCCAGCAGTTTACAGGGGCGAAGGGGCGAGCAGTACTTC. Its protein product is CASSLQGRRGEQYF.

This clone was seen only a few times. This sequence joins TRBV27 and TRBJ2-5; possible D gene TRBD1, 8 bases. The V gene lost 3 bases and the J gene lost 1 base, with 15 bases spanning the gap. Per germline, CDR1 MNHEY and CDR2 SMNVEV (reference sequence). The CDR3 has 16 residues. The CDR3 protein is CASSFTGGGSQETQYF. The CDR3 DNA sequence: TGTGCCAGCAGTTTCACAGGGGGGGGTTCCCAAGAGACCCAGTACTTC.

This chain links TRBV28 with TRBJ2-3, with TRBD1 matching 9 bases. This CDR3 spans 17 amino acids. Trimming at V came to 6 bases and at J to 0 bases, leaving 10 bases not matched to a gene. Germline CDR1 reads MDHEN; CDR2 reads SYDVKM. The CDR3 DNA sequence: TGTGCCAGCAGCCGATTAGGGGACAGGGCAAGCACAGATACGCAGTATTTT. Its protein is CASSRLGDRASTDTQYF.

CDR3 region: CASSLAGAGAEAKNIQYF. In DNA, the CDR3 is TGTGCCAGCAGCTTAGCGGGTGCAGGGGCAGAAGCCAAAAACATTCAGTACTTC. The V call is TRBV7-9, the J call TRBJ2-4; perhaps TRBD1 as D (6 bases). The CDR3 has 18 amino acids. V lost 0 bases and J 0 bases, leaving 15 bases between the germline ends. Germline lookup yields CDR1 SEHNR and CDR2 FQNEAQ (reference sequence).

The CDR3 nucleotides read TGCAGCGTTCTCACTAGCGCTAATGAGCAGTTCTTC. Encoded protein: CSVLTSANEQFF. The genes are TRBV29-1 and TRBJ2-1, with 7 bases that match TRBD2. Germline assignment: CDR1 SQVTM and CDR2 ANQGSEA. The CDR3 extends over 12 amino acids. V lost 5 bases to trimming and J lost 7 bases; unmatched junction nucleotides: 5.

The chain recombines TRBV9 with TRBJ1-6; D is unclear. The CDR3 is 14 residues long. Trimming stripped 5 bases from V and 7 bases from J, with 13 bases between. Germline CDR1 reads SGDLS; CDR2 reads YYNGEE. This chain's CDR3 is CASSLLLGNSPLHF. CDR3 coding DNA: TGTGCCAGCAGTCTACTCCTCGGGAATTCACCCCTCCACTTT.

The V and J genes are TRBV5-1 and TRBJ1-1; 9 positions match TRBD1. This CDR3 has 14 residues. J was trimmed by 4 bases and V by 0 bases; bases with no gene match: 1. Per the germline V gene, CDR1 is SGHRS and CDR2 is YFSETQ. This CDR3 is CASSLAGQGTEAFF. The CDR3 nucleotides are TGCGCCAGCAGCTTGGCGGGACAGGGCACTGAAGCTTTCTTT.

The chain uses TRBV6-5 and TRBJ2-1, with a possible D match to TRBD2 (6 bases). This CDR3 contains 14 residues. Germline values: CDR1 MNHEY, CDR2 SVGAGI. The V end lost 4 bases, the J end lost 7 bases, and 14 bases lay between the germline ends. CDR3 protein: CASSSMEGINEQFF. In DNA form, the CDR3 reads TGTGCCAGCAGTTCCATGGAGGGGATTAATGAGCAGTTCTTC.

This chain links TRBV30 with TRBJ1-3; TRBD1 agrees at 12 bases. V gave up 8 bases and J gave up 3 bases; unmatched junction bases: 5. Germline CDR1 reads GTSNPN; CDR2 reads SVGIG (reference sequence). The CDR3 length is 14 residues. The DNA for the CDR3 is TGTGCCCGGGACAGGGGGCGAGGTGGAAACACCATATATTTT. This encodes CARDRGRGGNTIYF.

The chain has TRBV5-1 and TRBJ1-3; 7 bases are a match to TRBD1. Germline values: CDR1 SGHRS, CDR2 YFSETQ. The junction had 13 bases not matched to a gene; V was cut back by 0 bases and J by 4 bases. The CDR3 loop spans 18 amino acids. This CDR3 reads CASSLGGVSGTAGNTIYF. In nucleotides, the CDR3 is TGCGCCAGCAGCTTGGGCGGGGTATCCGGGACAGCAGGAAACACCATATATTTT.

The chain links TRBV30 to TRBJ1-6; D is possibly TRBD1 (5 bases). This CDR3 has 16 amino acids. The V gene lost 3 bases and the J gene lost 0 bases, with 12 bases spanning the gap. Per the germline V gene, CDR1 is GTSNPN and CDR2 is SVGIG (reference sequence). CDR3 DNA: TGTGCCTGGAGCGACAGTCGAAGCTCCTATAATTCACCCCTCCACTTT. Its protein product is CAWSDSRSSYNSPLHF.

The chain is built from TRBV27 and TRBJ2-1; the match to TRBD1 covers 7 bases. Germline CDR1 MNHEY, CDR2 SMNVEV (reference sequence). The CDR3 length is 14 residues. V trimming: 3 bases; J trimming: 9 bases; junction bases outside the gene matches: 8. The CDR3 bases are TGTGCCAGCAGTTTGGGTAGGGGGCTGGTTGAGCAGTTCTTC. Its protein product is CASSLGRGLVEQFF.

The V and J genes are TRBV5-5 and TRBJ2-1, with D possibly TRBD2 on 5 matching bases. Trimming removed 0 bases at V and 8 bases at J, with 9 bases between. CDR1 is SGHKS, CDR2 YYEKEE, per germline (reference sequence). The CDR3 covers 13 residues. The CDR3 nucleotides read TGTGCCAGCAGCTTGGTCGGAGGCGATGAGCAGTTCTTC. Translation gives CASSLVGGDEQFF.

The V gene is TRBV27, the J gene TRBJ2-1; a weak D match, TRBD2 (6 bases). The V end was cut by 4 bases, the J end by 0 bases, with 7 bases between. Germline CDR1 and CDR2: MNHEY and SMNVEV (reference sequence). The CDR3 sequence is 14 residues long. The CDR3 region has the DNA TGTGCCAGCAGTTGGGGACTCTCCTACAATGAGCAGTTCTTC. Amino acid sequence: CASSWGLSYNEQFF.

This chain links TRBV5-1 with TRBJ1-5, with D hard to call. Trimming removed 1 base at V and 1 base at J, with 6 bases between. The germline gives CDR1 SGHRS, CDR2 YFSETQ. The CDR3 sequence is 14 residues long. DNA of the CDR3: TGCGCCAGCAGCTTGTCCCCAAGCAATCAGCCCCAGCATTTT. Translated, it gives CASSLSPSNQPQHF.

DNA for the CDR3: TGTGCCAGCAGAAATCGACTAGCTAGGTCCTACAATGAGCAGTTCTTC. This encodes CASRNRLARSYNEQFF. The J gene is TRBJ2-1, the V gene TRBV2; 7 positions match TRBD2. The V gene end was trimmed by 6 bases and the J gene end by 1 base; junction bases not matched to a gene: 9. Germline CDR1 SNHLY, CDR2 FYNNEI. The CDR3 runs 16 residues.